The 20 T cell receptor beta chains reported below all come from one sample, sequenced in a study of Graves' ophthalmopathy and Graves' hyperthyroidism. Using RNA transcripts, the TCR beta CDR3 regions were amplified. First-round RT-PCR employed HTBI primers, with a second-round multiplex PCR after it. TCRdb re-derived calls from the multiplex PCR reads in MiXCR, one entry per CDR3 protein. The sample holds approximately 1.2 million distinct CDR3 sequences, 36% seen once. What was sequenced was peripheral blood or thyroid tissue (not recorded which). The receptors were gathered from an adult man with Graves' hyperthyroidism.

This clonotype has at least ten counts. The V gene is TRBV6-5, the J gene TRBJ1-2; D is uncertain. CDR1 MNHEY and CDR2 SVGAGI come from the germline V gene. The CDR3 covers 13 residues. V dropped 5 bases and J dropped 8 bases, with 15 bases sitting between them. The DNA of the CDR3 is TGTGCCAGCAGTGCGGACGCAGTGAGGGGCTACACCTTC. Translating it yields CASSADAVRGYTF.

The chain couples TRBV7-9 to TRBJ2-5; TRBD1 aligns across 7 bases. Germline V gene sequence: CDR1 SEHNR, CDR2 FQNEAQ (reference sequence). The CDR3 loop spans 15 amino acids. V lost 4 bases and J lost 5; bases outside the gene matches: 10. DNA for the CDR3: TGTGCCAGCAGCTATCTTACAGGGGATGTGGAGACCCAGTACTTC. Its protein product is CASSYLTGDVETQYF.

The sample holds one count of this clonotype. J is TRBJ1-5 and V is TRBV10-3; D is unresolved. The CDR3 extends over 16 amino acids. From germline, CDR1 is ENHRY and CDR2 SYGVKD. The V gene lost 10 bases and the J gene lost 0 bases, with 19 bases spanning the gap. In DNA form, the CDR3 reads TGTGCCAGCAGATCCGCCGCTGGTAATAGCAATCAGCCCCAGCATTTT. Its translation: CASRSAAGNSNQPQHF.

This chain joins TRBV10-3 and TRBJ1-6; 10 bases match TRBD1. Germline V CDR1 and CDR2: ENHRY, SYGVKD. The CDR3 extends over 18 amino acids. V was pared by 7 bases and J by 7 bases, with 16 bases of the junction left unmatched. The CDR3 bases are TGTGCCATCACGAGCGGGGGGGCCGGGACAGGGGAAAATTCACCCCTCCACTTT. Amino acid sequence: CAITSGGAGTGENSPLHF.

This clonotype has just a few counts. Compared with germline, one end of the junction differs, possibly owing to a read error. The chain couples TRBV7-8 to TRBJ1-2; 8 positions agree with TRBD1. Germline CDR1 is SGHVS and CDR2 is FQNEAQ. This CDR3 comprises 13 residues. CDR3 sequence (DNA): TGTGCCAGCAGCTTAGCCTATTCGGACAGGGTGCTCTTC. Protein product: CASSLAYSDRVLF.

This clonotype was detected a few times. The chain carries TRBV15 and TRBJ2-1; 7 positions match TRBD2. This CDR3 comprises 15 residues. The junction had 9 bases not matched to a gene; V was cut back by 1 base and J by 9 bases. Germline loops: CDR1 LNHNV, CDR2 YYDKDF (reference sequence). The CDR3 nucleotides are TGTGCCACCAGCAGAGGAGGACTAGAATCGGCTGAGCAGTTCTTC. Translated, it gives CATSRGGLESAEQFF.

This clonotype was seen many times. The CDR3 DNA reads as TGTGCCAGCAGCACTTCCAGGGATCAGCCCCAGCATTTT. The encoded protein is CASSTSRDQPQHF. The J gene is TRBJ1-5, the V gene TRBV6-6; maybe TRBD1 (5 bases). The V gene lost 6 bases and the J gene lost 5 bases, with 11 bases spanning the gap. This CDR3 is built from 13 residues. Germline V gene sequence: CDR1 MNHNY, CDR2 SVGAGI (reference sequence).

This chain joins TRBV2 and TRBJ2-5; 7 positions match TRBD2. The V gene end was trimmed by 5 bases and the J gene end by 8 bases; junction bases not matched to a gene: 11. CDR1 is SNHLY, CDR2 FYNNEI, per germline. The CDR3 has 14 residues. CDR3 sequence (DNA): TGTGCCAGCAGTCCTAGGACTAGGCCCGGAACCCAGTACTTC. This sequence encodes CASSPRTRPGTQYF.

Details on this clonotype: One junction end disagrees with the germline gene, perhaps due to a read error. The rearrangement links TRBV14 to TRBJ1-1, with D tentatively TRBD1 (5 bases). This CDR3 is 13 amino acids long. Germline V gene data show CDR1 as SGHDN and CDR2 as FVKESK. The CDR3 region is CAGSQQGNTEAFF. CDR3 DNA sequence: TGTGCCGGCAGCCAGCAGGGGAACACTGAAGCTTTCTTT. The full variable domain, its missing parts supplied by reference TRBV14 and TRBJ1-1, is EAGVTQFPSHSVIEKGQTVTLRCDPISGHDNLYWYRRVMGKEIKFLLHFVKESKQDESGMPNNRFLAERTGGTYSTLKVQPAELEDSGVYFCAGSQQGNTEAFFGQGTRLTVV.

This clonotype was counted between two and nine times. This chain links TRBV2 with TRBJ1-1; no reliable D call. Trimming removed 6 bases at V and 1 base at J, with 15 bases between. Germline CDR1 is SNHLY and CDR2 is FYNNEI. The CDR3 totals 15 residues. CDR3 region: CASRSSTVPNTEAFF. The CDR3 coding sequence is TGTGCCAGCAGGTCCTCCACTGTTCCGAACACTGAAGCTTTCTTT. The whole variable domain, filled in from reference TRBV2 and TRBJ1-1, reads EPEVTQTPSHQVTQMGQEVILRCVPISNHLYFYWYRQILGQKVEFLVSFYNNEISEKSEIFDDQFSVERPDGSNFTLKIRSTKLEDSAMYFCASRSSTVPNTEAFFGQGTRLTVV.

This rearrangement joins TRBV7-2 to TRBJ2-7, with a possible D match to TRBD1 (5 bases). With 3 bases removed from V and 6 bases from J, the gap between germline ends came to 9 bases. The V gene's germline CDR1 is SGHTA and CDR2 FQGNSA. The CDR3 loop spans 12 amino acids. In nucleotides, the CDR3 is TGTGCCAGCAGCTTCTGGGGCAGCGAGCAGTACTTC. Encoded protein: CASSFWGSEQYF.

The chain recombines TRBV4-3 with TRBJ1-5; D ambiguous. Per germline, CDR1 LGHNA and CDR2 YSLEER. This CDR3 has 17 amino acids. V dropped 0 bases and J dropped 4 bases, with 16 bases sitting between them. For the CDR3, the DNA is TGCGCCAGCAGCCAAGATTCATTCCGGGTGGGAAATCAGCCCCAGCATTTT. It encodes CASSQDSFRVGNQPQHF.

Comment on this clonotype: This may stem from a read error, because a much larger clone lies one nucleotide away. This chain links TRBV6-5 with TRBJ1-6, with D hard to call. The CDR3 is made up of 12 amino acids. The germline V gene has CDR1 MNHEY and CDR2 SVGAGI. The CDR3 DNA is TGTGCCAGCAGTTACATTGGGTCACCCCCCCACTTT. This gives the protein CASSYIGSPPHF.

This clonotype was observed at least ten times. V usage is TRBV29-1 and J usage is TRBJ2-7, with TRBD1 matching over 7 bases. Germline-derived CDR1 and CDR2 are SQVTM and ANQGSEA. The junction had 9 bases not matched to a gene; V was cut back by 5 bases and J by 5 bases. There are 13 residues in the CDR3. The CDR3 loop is CSVRQGGWDEQYF. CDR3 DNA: TGCAGCGTTCGACAGGGCGGGTGGGACGAGCAGTACTTC.

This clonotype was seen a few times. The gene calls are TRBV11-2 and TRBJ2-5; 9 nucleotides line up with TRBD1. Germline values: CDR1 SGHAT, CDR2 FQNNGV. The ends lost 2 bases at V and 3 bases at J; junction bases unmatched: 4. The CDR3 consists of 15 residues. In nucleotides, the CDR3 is TGTGCCAGCAGCTTATCCGGGACAGGGAAAGAGACCCAGTACTTC. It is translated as CASSLSGTGKETQYF.

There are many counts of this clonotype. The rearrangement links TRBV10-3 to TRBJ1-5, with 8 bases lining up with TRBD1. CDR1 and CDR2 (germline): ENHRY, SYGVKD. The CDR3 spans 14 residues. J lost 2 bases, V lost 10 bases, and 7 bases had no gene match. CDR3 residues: CATLDRVGNQPQHF. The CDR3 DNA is TGTGCCACCTTGGACAGGGTTGGCAATCAGCCCCAGCATTTT.

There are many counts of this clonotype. CDR3 residues: CASSEWGQGSYEQYF. The CDR3 DNA sequence: TGTGCCAGCAGTGAATGGGGACAGGGATCCTACGAGCAGTACTTC. V usage is TRBV25-1 and J usage is TRBJ2-7, with 9 bases matching TRBD1. The V segment lost 1 base and the J segment 1 base; nucleotides outside the gene matches: 2. CDR1 MGHDK and CDR2 SYGVNS come from the germline V gene. CDR3 length equals 15 residues.

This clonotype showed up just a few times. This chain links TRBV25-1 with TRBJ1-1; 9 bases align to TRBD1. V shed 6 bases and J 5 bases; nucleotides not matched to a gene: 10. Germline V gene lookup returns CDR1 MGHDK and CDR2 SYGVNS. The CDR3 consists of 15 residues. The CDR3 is CASSDLTGGRTEAFF. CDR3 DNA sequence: TGTGCCAGCAGCGACTTGACAGGGGGTAGGACTGAAGCTTTCTTT.

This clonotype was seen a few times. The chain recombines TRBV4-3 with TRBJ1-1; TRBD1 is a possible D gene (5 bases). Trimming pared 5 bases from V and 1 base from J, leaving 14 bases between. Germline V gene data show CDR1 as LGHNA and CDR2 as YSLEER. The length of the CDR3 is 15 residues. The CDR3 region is CASSGTWMANTEAFF. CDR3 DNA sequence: TGCGCCAGCAGCGGGACTTGGATGGCGAACACTGAAGCTTTCTTT.

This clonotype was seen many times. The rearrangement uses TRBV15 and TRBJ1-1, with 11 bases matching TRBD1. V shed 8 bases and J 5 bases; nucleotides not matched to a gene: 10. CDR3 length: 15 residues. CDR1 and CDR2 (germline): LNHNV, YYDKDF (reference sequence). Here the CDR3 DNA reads TGTGCCACCCGACCGGGACAGGGGGTTCAAACTGAAGCTTTCTTT. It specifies CATRPGQGVQTEAFF.